This entry lists 29 T cell receptor beta chains sequenced from one sample in a study of T cells expressing NK-cell markers. With the 5' RACE reads reprocessed, TCRdb shows one record per CDR3 protein and no DNA. This listing includes roughly 300,000 distinct CDR3 sequences. The sequenced material came from blood T cells: a sorted CD56 or NKG2C T cell subset, CD4+ or CD8+ T cells, or bulk PBMC T cells (not recorded which). All receptors come from a woman aged 18-70 years in good health.

CDR3 sequence: CASSLIARTGELFF. This chain links TRBV7-3 with TRBJ2-2. The CDR3 length is 14 residues. CDR1 and CDR2 from the germline V gene are SGHTA and FQGTGA. Combining the CDR3 with reference TRBV7-3 and TRBJ2-2 gives the whole variable domain GAGVSQTPSNKVTEKGKYVELRCDPISGHTALYWYRQSLGQGPEFLIYFQGTGAADDSGLPNDRFFAVRPEGSVSTLKIQRTERGDSAVYLCASSLIARTGELFFGEGSRLTVL.

This chain joins TRBV27 and TRBJ2-3; TCRdb selects TRBD1, and the lack of DNA leaves this call unchecked. Germline CDR1 reads MNHEY; CDR2 reads SMNVEV (reference sequence). This CDR3 spans 13 amino acids. CDR3: CASSGTPAHTQYF.

The rearrangement joins TRBV5-1 to TRBJ2-5. The CDR3 is made up of 14 amino acids. CDR1 and CDR2 (germline): SGHRS, YFSETQ. CDR3 residues: CASSLFGFQETQYF. Full variable domain (outside the CDR3, taken from reference TRBV5-1 and TRBJ2-5): KAGVTQTPRYLIKTRGQQVTLSCSPISGHRSVSWYQQTPGQGLQFLFEYFSETQRNKGNFPGRFSGRQFSNSRSEMNVSTLELGDSALYLCASSLFGFQETQYFGPGTRLLVL.

The genes are TRBV12-3 or TRBV12-4 and TRBJ2-1. This CDR3 is 14 amino acids long. The CDR3 sequence is CASSLSRRYNEQFF.

This chain joins TRBV11-2 and TRBJ2-4; TCRdb's assignment of TRBD1 cannot be checked, as there is no DNA. This CDR3 contains 17 residues. The V gene's germline CDR1 is SGHAT and CDR2 FQNNGV. CDR3 loop: CASSSELAPTFGDIQYF.

V is TRBV5-4 and J is TRBJ2-7. Per the germline V gene, CDR1 is SGHNT and CDR2 is YYREEE (reference sequence). There are 12 residues in the CDR3. The CDR3 is CASSRRPYEQYF.

This chain joins TRBV14 and TRBJ2-3; absent DNA, TCRdb's TRBD2 call cannot be checked. CDR3 size: 16 residues. Germline V gene lookup returns CDR1 SGHDN and CDR2 FVKESK. The CDR3 is CASSQVTGGLTDTQYF.

V and J are TRBV4-3 and TRBJ2-3; TCRdb names TRBD2, which stays unverified in the absence of DNA. This CDR3 contains 20 residues. Germline assignment: CDR1 LGHNA and CDR2 YSLEER. This CDR3 is CASSRNLQPGLAPSTDTQYF.

The chain combines TRBV4-3 with TRBJ2-5; TCRdb designates TRBD1, a call that cannot be tested without DNA. There are 13 residues in the CDR3. Per germline, CDR1 LGHNA and CDR2 YSLEER. Here the CDR3 reads CASRDTGSGTQYF.

This rearrangement joins TRBV4-2 to TRBJ2-3; there is no DNA to check the TCRdb D call of TRBD2. From germline, CDR1 is LGHNA and CDR2 YNFKEQ. The CDR3 covers 17 residues. CDR3 sequence: CASSLSGTRGYSDTQYF.

This chain connects TRBV2 to TRBJ2-7; TCRdb's D call of TRBD1 is untestable without DNA. Germline V gene data show CDR1 as SNHLY and CDR2 as FYNNEI. This CDR3 is 14 amino acids long. The CDR3 sequence is CASSDIGTGSEQYF.

The chain is built from TRBV20-1 and TRBJ2-5; TCRdb designates TRBD1, a call that cannot be tested without DNA. Germline CDR1 reads DFQATT; CDR2 reads SNEGSKA (reference sequence). This CDR3 spans 14 amino acids. The CDR3 here is CSALDRDRQETQYF.

The chain carries TRBV5-1 and TRBJ2-3; TCRdb picks TRBD1, but there is no DNA to check that call. Germline V gives CDR1 SGHRS, CDR2 YFSETQ. CDR3 size: 13 residues. CDR3 region: CATSSRSTDTQYF.

V usage is TRBV7-3 and J usage is TRBJ1-5. CDR1 is SGHTA and CDR2 is FQGTGA in the germline V gene. The length of the CDR3 is 13 residues. The CDR3 sequence: CASSLRQDQPQHF.

The chain is built from TRBV6-5 and TRBJ1-5; TCRdb picks TRBD1, but there is no DNA to check that call. The length of the CDR3 is 15 residues. Germline loops: CDR1 MNHEY, CDR2 SVGAGI. This CDR3 is CASSYSGGGNQPQHF.

The chain joins TRBV20-1 to TRBJ2-1; without DNA, the TCRdb call of TRBD1 cannot be checked. The CDR3 totals 16 residues. Germline CDR1 is DFQATT and CDR2 is SNEGSKA (reference sequence). CDR3 residues: CSATFTQGRRVNEQFF.

This chain links TRBV6-5 with TRBJ1-6. CDR3 length equals 16 residues. Germline CDR1 MNHEY, CDR2 SVGAGI. CDR3 sequence reads: CASSYSRRSHNSPLHF.

This sequence joins TRBV6-5 and TRBJ1-6. This CDR3 contains 18 residues. From germline, CDR1 is MNHEY and CDR2 SVGAGI. CDR3 protein: CASSYSRDSNSYNSPLHF.

This CDR3 is CASSFDASTDTQYF. The V call is TRBV5-5, the J call TRBJ2-3. There are 14 residues in the CDR3. Germline values: CDR1 SGHKS, CDR2 YYEKEE (reference sequence).

The chain uses TRBV30 and TRBJ1-5; TCRdb designates TRBD1, a call that cannot be tested without DNA. CDR3 length equals 12 residues. CDR1 and CDR2 (germline): GTSNPN, SVGIG (reference sequence). This chain's CDR3 is CAWAGDNQPQHF.

The chain joins TRBV6-2 or TRBV6-3 to TRBJ1-1; TCRdb's D call of TRBD1 is untestable without DNA. This CDR3 has 15 amino acids. CDR1 MNHEY and CDR2 SVGEGT come from the germline V gene. The CDR3 sequence is CASSPDIKGNTEAFF.

V gene TRBV6-1 combines with J gene TRBJ2-1; with no DNA, the TCRdb D assignment of TRBD2 cannot be verified. The CDR3 length is 18 residues. Germline V lookup: CDR1 MNHNS, CDR2 SASEGT. CDR3 in amino acids: CASRAGTSGKGAYNEQFF.

The chain uses TRBV6-1 and TRBJ1-5. This CDR3 has 15 residues. Germline V gene sequence: CDR1 MNHNS, CDR2 SASEGT. CDR3 in amino acids: CASSTGDSTGQPQHF.

CDR3 residues: CAIRVGGGTDEQFF. The chain uses TRBV10-3 and TRBJ2-1; as DNA is missing, the TRBD1 call by TCRdb cannot be tested. Germline CDR1 and CDR2: ENHRY and SYGVKD. This CDR3 comprises 14 residues.

The chain couples TRBV30 to TRBJ1-1. This CDR3 comprises 16 residues. The V gene's germline CDR1 is GTSNPN and CDR2 SVGIG (reference sequence). CDR3: CAWSVLAVGGMAEAFF. The full variable domain, rest sourced from reference TRBV30 and TRBJ1-1, is SQTIHQWPATLVQPVGSPLSLECTVEGTSNPNLYWYRQAAGRGLQLLFYSVGIGQISSEVPQNLSASRPQDRQFILSSKKLLLSDSGFYLCAWSVLAVGGMAEAFFGQGTRLTVV.

The rearrangement uses TRBV10-3 and TRBJ1-5; lacking DNA, the TRBD1 call made by TCRdb goes unchecked. The germline V gene has CDR1 ENHRY and CDR2 SYGVKD. The CDR3 runs to 12 residues. The CDR3 loop is CAISGGDQPQHF.

The chain employs TRBV20-1 and TRBJ1-5; TCRdb picks TRBD1, but there is no DNA to check that call. CDR1 and CDR2 from the germline V gene are DFQATT and SNEGSKA (reference sequence). The CDR3 sequence is 14 residues long. CDR3 in amino acids: CSAQPRGGNQPQHF.

The chain links TRBV12-3 or TRBV12-4 to TRBJ2-4; TCRdb's D call of TRBD1 is untestable without DNA. The CDR3 loop spans 15 amino acids. The CDR3 sequence: CASSPDRGNKNIQYF.

V gene TRBV5-8 combines with J gene TRBJ2-1. The CDR3 runs to 12 residues. CDR1 is SGHTS and CDR2 is YDEGEE in the germline V gene. The CDR3 sequence is CASSPRRYEQFF.